These 13 T cell receptor beta chains share one sample of origin, sequenced in a study of T-cell reconstitution after alpha-beta-depleted transplantation in children. Unique molecular identifiers were incorporated during preparation of the TCRbeta library. In TCRdb, the PCR reads were re-called with MiXCR into one record per CDR3 protein. This sample has about 500,000 distinct CDR3 sequences, with 32% found just once. The sequenced sample was PBMCs from the stem cell graft donor, obtained from the stem cell graft. Receptors originate from a human donor who donated a stem cell graft to a child with aplastic anemia.

This chain uses TRBV20-1 with TRBJ1-1, with 7 bases that match TRBD1. CDR1 and CDR2 (germline): DFQATT, SNEGSKA (reference sequence). V was pared by 6 bases and J by 0 bases, with 7 bases of the junction left unmatched. CDR3 size: 14 residues. CDR3: CSAEGQPMNTEAFF. In DNA form, the CDR3 reads TGCAGTGCAGAGGGACAGCCCATGAACACTGAAGCTTTCTTT.

V is TRBV15 and J is TRBJ1-5, with D perhaps matching TRBD1 (6 bases). The germline CDR1 and CDR2 sequences are LNHNV and YYDKDF (reference sequence). V was trimmed by 3 bases and J by 1 base, leaving 16 bases between them. This CDR3 contains 17 residues. The CDR3, as DNA: TGTGCCACCAGCAGCGACTACAGGGAGGTGAGCAATCAGCCCCAGCATTTT. This translates into CATSSDYREVSNQPQHF.

This clonotype was detected only a few times. The rearrangement uses TRBV29-1 and TRBJ1-1; 8 positions match TRBD1. With 4 bases clipped from V and 1 base from J, the junction kept 8 bases outside the gene matches. Germline V lookup: CDR1 SQVTM, CDR2 ANQGSEA. CDR3 size: 15 residues. In DNA, the CDR3 is TGCAGCGTTGCCCCAGGGGGCGGGAGGAACACTGAAGCTTTCTTT. It codes for CSVAPGGGRNTEAFF.

A few counts support this clonotype. The CDR3 loop is CASSRLAGGPGEQFF. For the CDR3, the DNA is TGTGCCAGCAGCCGACTAGCGGGAGGGCCCGGTGAGCAGTTCTTC. This chain uses TRBV6-1 with TRBJ2-1; the match to TRBD2 covers 14 bases. Germline assignment: CDR1 MNHNS and CDR2 SASEGT. The CDR3 has 15 amino acids. V shed 6 bases and J 9 bases; nucleotides not matched to a gene: 7.

This clonotype occurred a few times. This rearrangement joins TRBV11-2 to TRBJ2-1; 10 nucleotides line up with TRBD2. Germline CDR1 reads SGHAT; CDR2 reads FQNNGV. Losses at the gene ends were 4 bases for V and 0 bases for J; bases not matched to a gene: 9. There are 18 residues in the CDR3. CDR3: CASSSLGQREGSYNEQFF. CDR3 nucleotide sequence: TGTGCCAGCAGCTCCCTGGGTCAGCGGGAGGGCTCCTACAATGAGCAGTTCTTC.

V and J are TRBV28 and TRBJ1-2; the D is unclear. The V gene's germline CDR1 is MDHEN and CDR2 SYDVKM. The CDR3 totals 13 residues. Trimming cost V 3 bases and J 8 bases, with 13 bases left between them. CDR3 bases: TGTGCCAGCAGTTTCGGGTCGGTTGGGGGCTACACCTTC. It codes for CASSFGSVGGYTF.

Written as DNA, the CDR3 is TGTGCCAGCCTCTTTACGCGGGCTAGCGGGAGGAGTGAGCAGTACTTC. Its protein is CASLFTRASGRSEQYF. This chain joins TRBV28 and TRBJ2-7, with 11 nucleotides matching TRBD2. The CDR3 is made up of 16 amino acids. CDR1 and CDR2 (germline): MDHEN, SYDVKM. After removal of 8 bases from V and 7 bases from J, the junction contained 16 bases not matched to a gene.

The chain couples TRBV9 to TRBJ2-2; D could derive from TRBD1 or TRBD2 (6 bases each). Germline lookup yields CDR1 SGDLS and CDR2 YYNGEE. The V end was cut by 0 bases, the J end by 3 bases, with 12 bases between. The CDR3 length is 16 residues. The CDR3 loop is CASSVEGGKYTGELFF. CDR3 in DNA: TGTGCCAGCAGCGTAGAAGGGGGGAAGTACACCGGGGAGCTGTTTTTT. Full variable domain (rest looked up from reference TRBV9 and TRBJ2-2): DSGVTQTPKHLITATGQRVTLRCSPRSGDLSVYWYQQSLDQGLQFLIQYYNGEERAKGNILERFSAQQFPDLHSELNLSSLELGDSALYFCASSVEGGKYTGELFFGEGSRLTVL.

The table lists this clonotype with a few counts. The chain employs TRBV6-1 and TRBJ2-1; 9 nucleotides match TRBD1. In germline, CDR1 is MNHNS, CDR2 SASEGT. V was pared by 5 bases and J by 0 bases, with 14 bases of the junction left unmatched. CDR3 length: 19 amino acids. For the CDR3, the DNA is TGTGCCAGCAGTCCCGGACAGGGGCGTACTGAGGGCTCCTACAATGAGCAGTTCTTC. This codes for CASSPGQGRTEGSYNEQFF.

CDR3: CSARASMTYEQFF. The CDR3 nucleotides read TGCAGTGCTAGAGCGTCGATGACCTATGAGCAGTTCTTC. V usage is TRBV20-1 and J usage is TRBJ2-1; D call uncertain. This CDR3 comprises 13 residues. V was clipped by 1 base and J by 8 bases, with 12 bases between them. Looked up from germline, CDR1 is DFQATT and CDR2 is SNEGSKA (reference sequence).

This clonotype was counted at least ten times. V and J are TRBV6-1 and TRBJ2-3; 8 bases match TRBD2. The CDR3 contains 15 residues. The germline V gene encodes CDR1 MNHNS and CDR2 SASEGT. Trimming at V came to 7 bases and at J to 1 base, leaving 7 bases not matched to a gene. The chain's CDR3 is CASNEMTSGTDTQYF. CDR3 in DNA: TGTGCCAGCAACGAAATGACTAGCGGCACAGATACGCAGTATTTT.

This clonotype was detected a few times. J is TRBJ1-5 and V is TRBV15; no clear D gene. Trimming stripped 5 bases from V and 6 bases from J, with 17 bases between. CDR3 length equals 15 residues. Germline lookup yields CDR1 LNHNV and CDR2 YYDKDF (reference sequence). CDR3 amino acids: CATSPRRKAGQPQHF. The CDR3 nucleotides read TGTGCCACCAGCCCCCGGCGGAAGGCAGGTCAGCCCCAGCATTTT.

The chain employs TRBV12-3 or TRBV12-4 and TRBJ2-1; 15 bases line up with TRBD2. The length of the CDR3 is 15 residues. J gave up 8 bases and V 7 bases, and 6 bases lay outside the gene matches. Written as DNA, the CDR3 is TGTGCCAGCACCCCGGGACTAGCGGGAGGAGATGAGCAGTTCTTC. Protein sequence: CASTPGLAGGDEQFF.